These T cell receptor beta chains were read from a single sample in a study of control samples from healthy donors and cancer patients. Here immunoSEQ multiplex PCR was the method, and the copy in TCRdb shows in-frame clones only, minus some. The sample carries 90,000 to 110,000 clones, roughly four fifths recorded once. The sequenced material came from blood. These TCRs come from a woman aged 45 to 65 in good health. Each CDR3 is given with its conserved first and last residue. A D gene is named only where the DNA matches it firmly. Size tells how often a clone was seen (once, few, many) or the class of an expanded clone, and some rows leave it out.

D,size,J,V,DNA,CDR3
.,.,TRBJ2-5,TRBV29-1,TGCAGCGCCGAGGCTCAAGAGACCCAGTACTTC,CSAEAQETQYF
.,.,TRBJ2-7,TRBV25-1,TGTGCCAGCAGTCGCCCCGGGTCAGGGCTATACGAGCAGTACTTC,CASSRPGSGLYEQYF
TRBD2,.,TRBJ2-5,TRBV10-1,TGCGCCAGCAGTACTAGCGGGGGGCAAGAGACCCAGTACTTC,CASSTSGGQETQYF
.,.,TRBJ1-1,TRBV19,TGTGCCAGTAGTATAGTCGGGGCTACGAGAACTGAAGCTTTCTTT,CASSIVGATRTEAFF
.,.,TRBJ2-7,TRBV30,TGTGCCTGGAGTGGGCGGACGCTAGGCTACGAGCAGTACTTC,CAWSGRTLGYEQYF
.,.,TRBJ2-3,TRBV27,TGTGCCAGCAGTCCAATGGTGGGATGGAATACGCAGTATTTT,CASSPMVGWNTQYF
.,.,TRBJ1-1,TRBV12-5,TGTGCTAGTGGTTTGGGGGGGATGAACACTGAAGCTTTCTTT,CASGLGGMNTEAFF
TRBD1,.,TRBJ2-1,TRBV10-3,TGTGCCATCAGGGCTGGGACAGGGCATAACAATGAGCAGTTCTTC,CAIRAGTGHNNEQFF
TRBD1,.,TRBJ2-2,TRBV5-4,TGTGCCAGCAGCTCGACAGGGGGCCCCGGGGAGCTGTTTTTT,CASSSTGGPGELFF
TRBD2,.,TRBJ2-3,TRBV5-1,TGCGCCAGCAGCTTAGCGGGGGTGATCACAGATACGCAGTATTTT,CASSLAGVITDTQYF
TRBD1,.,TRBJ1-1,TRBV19,TGTGCCAGTAGTTTAATCGGAGGGGGCGTCAACACTGAAGCTTTCTTT,CASSLIGGGVNTEAFF
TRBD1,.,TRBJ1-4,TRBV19,TGTGCCAGTAGTATACAGGGACAGGGGGCAACTAATGAAAAACTGTTTTTT,CASSIQGQGATNEKLFF
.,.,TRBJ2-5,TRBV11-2,TGTGCCAGCAGCTTACGTGGCGGTAGCTCGTGGGAGACCCAGTACTTC,CASSLRGGSSWETQYF
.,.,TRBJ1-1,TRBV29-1,TGCAGCGTTGGTAGCCGAAAGGGCACTGAAGCTTTCTTT,CSVGSRKGTEAFF
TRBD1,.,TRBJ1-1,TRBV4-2,TGTGCCAGCAGCCAAGATCAGGCCGGGACAGGGGCTGAAGCTTTCTTT,CASSQDQAGTGAEAFF
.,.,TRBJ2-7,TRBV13,TGTGCCAGCAGCTTAGGCGGGGGTCGGTACGAGCAGTACTTC,CASSLGGGRYEQYF
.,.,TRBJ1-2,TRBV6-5,TGTGCCAGCTCCTATCAGGCGGCTGATGGCTACACCTTC,CASSYQAADGYTF
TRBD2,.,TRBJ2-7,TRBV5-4,TGTGCCAGCAGCCGGGGACTAGCGGGGGGCACCTACGAGCAGTACTTC,CASSRGLAGGTYEQYF
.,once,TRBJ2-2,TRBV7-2,TGTGCCAGCAGCTTAGGGGACACGTCGGGGGAGCTGTTTTTT,CASSLGDTSGELFF
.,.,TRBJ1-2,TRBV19,TGTGCCAGTAGTAACCCCTCGGGACAACATGGCTACACCTTC,CASSNPSGQHGYTF
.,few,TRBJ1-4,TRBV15,TGTGCCACCAGCAGAGATATTGCAGAAAAACTGTTTTTT,CATSRDIAEKLFF
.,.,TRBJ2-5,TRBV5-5,TGTGCCAGCAGCTTGGGGAACCAAGAGACCCAGTACTTC,CASSLGNQETQYF
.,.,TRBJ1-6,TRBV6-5,TGTGCCAGCAGTTCGACACATTATAATTCACCCCTCCACTTT,CASSSTHYNSPLHF
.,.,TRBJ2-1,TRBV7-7,TGTGCTAGCAGCCTAGGAAGTTCCTACAATGAGCAGTTCTTC,CASSLGSSYNEQFF
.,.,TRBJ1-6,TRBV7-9,TGTGCCAGCAGCGTCGACAGCAATAATTCACCCCTCCACTTT,CASSVDSNNSPLHF
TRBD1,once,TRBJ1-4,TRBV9,TGTGCCAGCAGCGAGAGGGACAGGGGTGGAAAACTGTTTTTT,CASSERDRGGKLFF
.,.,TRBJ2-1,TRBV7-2,TGTGCCAGCAGCTTAAGGGGTTTTAACAATGAGCAGTTCTTC,CASSLRGFNNEQFF
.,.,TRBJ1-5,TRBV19,TGTGCCAGTAGTATCGGGAACCTTGATCAGCCCCAGCATTTT,CASSIGNLDQPQHF
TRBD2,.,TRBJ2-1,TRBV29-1,TGCAGCGTTGATCTCGGGAGGGCGGCGGGTGAGCAGTTCTTC,CSVDLGRAAGEQFF
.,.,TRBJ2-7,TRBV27,TGTGCCAGCAGTTTCGCAGAGCCCTACGAGCAGTACTTC,CASSFAEPYEQYF
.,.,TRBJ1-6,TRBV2,TGTGCCAGCAGTGTCCAACGGGAGGGACCCAAATCACCCCTCCACTTT,CASSVQREGPKSPLHF
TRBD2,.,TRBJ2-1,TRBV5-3,TGTGCCAGAAGCTACAGACTAGCGGGGGAGGTTCAGTTCTTC,CARSYRLAGEVQFF
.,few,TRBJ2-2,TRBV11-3,TGTGCCAGCAGCTTTTATAGGGACACCGGGGAGCTGTTTTTT,CASSFYRDTGELFF
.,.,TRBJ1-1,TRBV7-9,TGTGCCAGCAGCCCCGGCTGGACCACTGAAGCTTTCTTT,CASSPGWTTEAFF
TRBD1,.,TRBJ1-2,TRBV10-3,TGTGCCATCAGTGAAGACGGGACAGTCTCCGGCTACACCTTC,CAISEDGTVSGYTF
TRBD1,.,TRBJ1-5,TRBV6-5,TGTGCCAGCAGAAGACAGGGATCGGACAATCAGCCCCAGCATTTT,CASRRQGSDNQPQHF
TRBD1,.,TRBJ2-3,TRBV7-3,TGTGCCAGCAGCTTAAGGGCAGGGGGTACGGCAGATACGCAGTATTTT,CASSLRAGGTADTQYF
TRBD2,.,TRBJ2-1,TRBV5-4,TGTGCCAGCAGCCACCCATTTTCTAGCGGGATAAGCTCCTACAATGAGCAGTTCTTC,CASSHPFSSGISSYNEQFF
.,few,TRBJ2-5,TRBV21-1,TGTGCCAGCAGCAAAAAAAGCGGGAGGAAGACCCAGTACTTC,CASSKKSGRKTQYF
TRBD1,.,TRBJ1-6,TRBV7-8,TGTGCCAGCAGCACACGACAGGGTACCCTCCACTTT,CASSTRQGTLHF
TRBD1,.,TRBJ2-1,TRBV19,TGTGCCAGTAGTCCGGGGTACAGGGGTGGTGAGCAGTTCTTC,CASSPGYRGGEQFF